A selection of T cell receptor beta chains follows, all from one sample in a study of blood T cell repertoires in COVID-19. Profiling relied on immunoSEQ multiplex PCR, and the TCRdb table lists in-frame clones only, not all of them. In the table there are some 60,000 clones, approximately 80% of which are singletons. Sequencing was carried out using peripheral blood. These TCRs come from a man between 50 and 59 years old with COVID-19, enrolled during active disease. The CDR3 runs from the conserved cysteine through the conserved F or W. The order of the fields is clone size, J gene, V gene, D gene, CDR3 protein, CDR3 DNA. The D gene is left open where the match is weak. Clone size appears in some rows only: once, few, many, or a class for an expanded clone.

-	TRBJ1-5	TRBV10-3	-	CAIGENNQPQHF	TGTGCCATCGGGGAGAACAATCAGCCCCAGCATTTT
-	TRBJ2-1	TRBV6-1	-	CASSETGIEEQFF	TGTGCCAGCAGTGAAACCGGGATTGAAGAGCAGTTCTTC
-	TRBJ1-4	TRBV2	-	CASSEFPSREKLFF	TGTGCCAGCAGTGAGTTTCCATCGCGGGAAAAACTGTTTTTT
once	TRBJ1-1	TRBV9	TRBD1	CASSASGTGVATEAFF	TGTGCCAGCAGCGCCTCCGGGACAGGGGTAGCGACTGAAGCTTTCTTT
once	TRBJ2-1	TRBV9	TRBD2	CASSVDSGDYNEQFF	TGTGCCAGCAGCGTAGACAGCGGGGACTACAATGAGCAGTTCTTC
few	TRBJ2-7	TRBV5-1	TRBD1	CASSLGRGTGDREQYF	TGCGCCAGCAGCTTGGGTCGGGGGACAGGGGATCGGGAGCAGTACTTC
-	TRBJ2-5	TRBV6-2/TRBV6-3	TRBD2	CASSYTSGTQETQYF	TGTGCCAGCAGTTACACTAGCGGAACCCAAGAGACCCAGTACTTC
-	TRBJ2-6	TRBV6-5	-	CASSRQVRGANVLTF	TGTGCCAGCAGTCGACAGGTGAGAGGGGCCAACGTCCTGACTTTC
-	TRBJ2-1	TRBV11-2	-	CASSLTGLYNEQFF	TGTGCCAGCAGTCTAACAGGGCTCTACAATGAGCAGTTCTTC
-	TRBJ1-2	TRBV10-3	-	CAISESAGAGWSLGYTF	TGTGCCATCAGTGAGTCGGCAGGGGCAGGGTGGAGTCTCGGCTACACCTTC
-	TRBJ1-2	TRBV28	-	CASTLPGTGGYTF	TGTGCCAGCACCTTACCCGGGACTGGTGGCTACACCTTC
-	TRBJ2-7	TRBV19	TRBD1	CASSAPGQGFYEQYF	TGTGCCAGTAGTGCTCCGGGACAGGGGTTCTACGAGCAGTACTTC
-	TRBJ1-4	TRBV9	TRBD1	CASSPRGQVGEKLFF	TGTGCCAGCAGCCCCCGCGGACAGGTAGGGGAAAAACTGTTTTTT
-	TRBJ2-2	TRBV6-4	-	CASSDSPGSVTGELFF	TGTGCCAGCAGTGACTCGCCCGGGAGTGTCACCGGGGAGCTGTTTTTT
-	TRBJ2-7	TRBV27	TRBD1	CASSHSGTEYEQYF	TGTGCCAGCAGCCATTCCGGGACAGAGTACGAGCAGTACTTC
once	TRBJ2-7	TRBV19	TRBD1	CASSRTGGFEQYF	TGTGCCAGTAGTCGAACAGGGGGGTTTGAGCAGTACTTC
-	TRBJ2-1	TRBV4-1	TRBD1	CASSQRDGQGSYNEQFF	TGCGCCAGCAGCCAGAGGGATGGACAGGGGTCCTACAATGAGCAGTTCTTC
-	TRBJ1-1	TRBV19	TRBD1	CASSPGQGGDTEAFF	TGTGCCAGTAGTCCCGGACAGGGAGGGGACACTGAAGCTTTCTTT
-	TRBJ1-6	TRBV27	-	CATRDTYNSPLHF	TGTGCCACCCGGGACACTTATAATTCACCCCTCCACTTT
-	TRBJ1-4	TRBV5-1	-	CASSWAEPNEKLFF	TGCGCCAGCAGCTGGGCAGAACCGAATGAAAAACTGTTTTTT
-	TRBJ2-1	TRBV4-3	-	CASSQAGTENGAGVNEQFF	TGCGCCAGCAGCCAAGCCGGGACAGAGAACGGAGCGGGAGTAAATGAGCAGTTCTTC
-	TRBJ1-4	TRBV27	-	CASSLWARNEKLFF	TGTGCCAGCAGTTTATGGGCCCGTAATGAAAAACTGTTTTTT
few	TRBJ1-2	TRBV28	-	CASRLGVNYGYTF	TGTGCCAGCAGACTAGGAGTTAACTATGGCTACACCTTC
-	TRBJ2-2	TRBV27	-	CATSPGPDPYRNTGELFF	TGTGCCACCTCCCCGGGTCCCGACCCCTACCGCAACACCGGGGAGCTGTTTTTT
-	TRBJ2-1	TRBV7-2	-	CASSPTRNNEQFF	TGTGCCAGCAGCCCCACTAGGAACAATGAGCAGTTCTTC
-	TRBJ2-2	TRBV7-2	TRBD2	CASSSLAGAVTGELFF	TGTGCCAGCAGCTCCTTAGCGGGAGCGGTCACCGGGGAGCTGTTTTTT
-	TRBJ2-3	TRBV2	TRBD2	CASSPGTSGMGTDTQYF	TGTGCCAGCAGTCCTGGGACTAGCGGGATGGGCACAGATACGCAGTATTTT
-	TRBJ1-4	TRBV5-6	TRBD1	CASSFGTGNEKLFF	TGTGCCAGCAGCTTTGGGACAGGGAATGAAAAACTGTTTTTT
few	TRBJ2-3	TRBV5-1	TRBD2	CASSYGLAGDTQYF	TGCGCCAGCAGCTATGGACTAGCGGGGGATACGCAGTATTTT
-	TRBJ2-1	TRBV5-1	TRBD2	CASSDLAGSYNEQFF	TGCGCCAGCAGCGATCTAGCGGGGTCGTACAATGAGCAGTTCTTC
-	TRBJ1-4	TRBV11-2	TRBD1	CASSSRQGDEKLFF	TGTGCCAGCAGCTCGAGACAGGGAGATGAAAAACTGTTTTTT
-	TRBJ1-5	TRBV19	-	CASIGDRYPNQPQHF	TGTGCCAGTATTGGAGACAGGTATCCCAATCAGCCCCAGCATTTT